This T cell receptor (beta chain) appears in the sequencing data of a study of graft-versus-host responses after intestinal transplantation. Looking at the study overall: Anti-thymocyte globulin induction, then tacrolimus and steroids for approximately 3 years, went to all recipients.

Here immunoSEQ multiplex PCR was the method, and the copy in TCRdb shows in-frame clones only, minus some. The sample has about 110,000 clones; 80% to 90% are singletons. Trimming took 1 base from V and 8 from J; bases not matched to a gene: 7. CDR3 size: 14 residues. Germline V CDR1 and CDR2: SGHRS, YFSETQ. This clone was seen a single time. As yet, its antigen is unknown. Broader study findings: Detected in recipient marrow were GvH clones, some of which were first observed in ileum or blood. Peak GvH clone levels in circulation were associated with early post-transplant HvG declines.

Specimen: unstimulated CD4+ T cells sorted from spleen or lymph node cells, collected before transplant. The source of this sequence is a human donor who was the organ donor for an intestinal transplant. The chain is built from TRBV5-1 and TRBJ1-2, with 8 bases fitting TRBD1. The CDR3 sequence: CASSLPGQGRGYTF. CDR3 nucleotide sequence: TGCGCCAGCAGCTTGCCCGGACAGGGCCGAGGCTACACCTTC.